The 16 T cell receptor beta chains reported below all come from one sample, sequenced in a study of cytomegalovirus exposure and HLA in healthy donors. PCR employed 60 Vbeta and 13 Jbeta primers. Assay used: immunoSEQ multiplex PCR; TCRdb lists only in-frame clones, some missing. The data hold fewer than 200,000 clones, with 75% to 85% observed a single time. The sequencing sample was made of PBMCs. The receptors were gathered from a girl aged 2 to 9 in good health and CMV-seropositive.

This clone was found once. The sample holds other DNA sequences that translate to the same CDR3. The V gene is TRBV28, the J gene TRBJ1-5; D possibly corresponds to TRBD1 (6 bases). This CDR3 region has 15 residues. V was cut by 6 bases and J by 6 bases, with 18 bases left in between. Germline loops: CDR1 MDHEN, CDR2 SYDVKM. CDR3 region: CASRQYRGSTQPQHF. DNA of the CDR3: TGTGCCAGCAGGCAGTATAGGGGGTCTACTCAGCCCCAGCATTTT.

The CDR3, as DNA: TGTGCCAGCGGGGCAGGGGCCAACCAAGAGACCCAGTACTTC. Translated: CASGAGANQETQYF. This sequence joins TRBV2 and TRBJ2-5, with TRBD1 as a possible D gene (6 bases). The V end lost 8 bases, the J end lost 0 bases, and 13 bases lay between the germline ends. This CDR3 has 14 residues. The germline V gene has CDR1 SNHLY and CDR2 FYNNEI. The full variable domain, rest sourced from reference TRBV2 and TRBJ2-5, is EPEVTQTPSHQVTQMGQEVILRCVPISNHLYFYWYRQILGQKVEFLVSFYNNEISEKSEIFDDQFSVERPDGSNFTLKIRSTKLEDSAMYFCASGAGANQETQYFGPGTRLLVL.

This chain links TRBV5-4 with TRBJ2-3, with D maybe TRBD1 (6 bases). V lost 2 bases to trimming and J lost 5 bases, with 12 bases between them. CDR3 size: 14 residues. Germline CDR1 SGHNT, CDR2 YYREEE (reference sequence). The chain's CDR3 is CASSFGGLGDTQYF. The CDR3 nucleotides read TGTGCCAGCAGCTTTGGGGGCCTGGGAGATACGCAGTATTTT. Full variable domain (missing parts from reference TRBV5-4 and TRBJ2-3): ETGVTQSPTHLIKTRGQQVTLRCSSQSGHNTVSWYQQALGQGPQFIFQYYREEENGRGNFPPRFSGLQFPNYSSELNVNALELDDSALYLCASSFGGLGDTQYFGPGTRLTVL.

The rearrangement joins TRBV30 to TRBJ1-1; D remains unclear. V lost 4 bases to trimming and J lost 4 bases, with 13 bases between them. CDR3 size: 13 residues. Germline V gene sequence: CDR1 GTSNPN, CDR2 SVGIG (reference sequence). As DNA, the CDR3 is TGTGCCTGGACTCACCCGAGGGTCACTGAAGCTTTCTTT. This translates into CAWTHPRVTEAFF.

The J gene is TRBJ2-7, the V gene TRBV29-1; D perhaps matches TRBD1 (5 bases). The germline V gene has CDR1 SQVTM and CDR2 ANQGSEA. CDR3 length: 11 amino acids. V was clipped by 7 bases and J by 2 bases, with 9 bases between them. CDR3 loop: CSAGQTYEQYF. The CDR3 nucleotides read TGCAGCGCTGGACAAACCTACGAGCAGTACTTC.

The rearrangement uses TRBV6-5 and TRBJ2-7; 12 nucleotides align to TRBD2. Trimming took 5 bases from V and 4 from J; bases not matched to a gene: 6. Germline V CDR1 and CDR2: MNHEY, SVGAGI. The CDR3 extends over 15 amino acids. The CDR3 loop reads CASSRGLAGLYEQYF. As DNA, the CDR3 is TGTGCCAGCAGTCGCGGACTAGCGGGATTATACGAGCAGTACTTC.

CDR3 protein: CAWNIAGAYNEQFF. The CDR3 nucleotides read TGTGCCTGGAACATAGCGGGAGCCTACAATGAGCAGTTCTTC. V is TRBV30 and J is TRBJ2-1; 9 bases map to TRBD2. Germline CDR1 reads GTSNPN; CDR2 reads SVGIG (reference sequence). This CDR3 spans 14 amino acids. Losses at the gene ends were 4 bases for V and 2 bases for J; bases not matched to a gene: 3. Variable domain in full (rest from reference TRBV30 and TRBJ2-1): SQTIHQWPATLVQPVGSPLSLECTVEGTSNPNLYWYRQAAGRGLQLLFYSVGIGQISSEVPQNLSASRPQDRQFILSSKKLLLSDSGFYLCAWNIAGAYNEQFFGPGTRLTVL.

Concerning this clone itself: This CDR3 is also generated by other DNA sequences in the sample. This rearrangement joins TRBV29-1 to TRBJ2-2; TRBD1 aligns across 11 bases. With V trimmed by 5 bases and J by 6 bases, 11 bases remained unmatched. The CDR3 has 16 amino acids. The germline gives CDR1 SQVTM, CDR2 ANQGSEA. Here the CDR3 reads CSVLDAPGQGAGELFF. CDR3 nucleotide sequence: TGCAGCGTTCTCGACGCGCCGGGACAGGGGGCCGGGGAGCTGTTTTTT.

The chain couples TRBV28 to TRBJ1-4; the D is unclear. V was cut by 5 bases and J by 4 bases, with 2 bases left in between. Per germline, CDR1 MDHEN and CDR2 SYDVKM. The CDR3 is made up of 11 amino acids. CDR3 residues: CASSRNEKLFF. DNA for the CDR3: TGTGCCAGCAGTCGTAATGAAAAACTGTTTTTT.

This sequence joins TRBV30 and TRBJ2-2, with D possibly matching TRBD1 (6 bases). The CDR3 length is 16 residues. The germline V and J ends were trimmed by 4 bases and 1 base, with 16 bases remaining between them. In germline, CDR1 is GTSNPN, CDR2 SVGIG (reference sequence). CDR3 residues: CAWIPRTAMNTGELFF. The CDR3 nucleotides read TGTGCCTGGATTCCCCGGACAGCCATGAACACCGGGGAGCTGTTTTTT.

This rearrangement joins TRBV9 to TRBJ2-3, with D possibly matching TRBD2 (6 bases). Germline V CDR1 and CDR2: SGDLS, YYNGEE. V was trimmed by 0 bases and J by 0 bases, leaving 17 bases between them. This CDR3 is built from 18 residues. Here the CDR3 DNA reads TGTGCCAGCAGCGTAGAACTAGGAGCGGGTAGTAGCACAGATACGCAGTATTTT. Its protein product is CASSVELGAGSSTDTQYF.

The chain couples TRBV4-2 to TRBJ1-2; 8 bases map to TRBD1. This CDR3 spans 13 amino acids. CDR1 is LGHNA and CDR2 is YNFKEQ in the germline V gene. Unmatched junction bases numbered 4, after V lost 3 bases and J lost 7 bases. The CDR3 region is CASSQLDRGGYTF. The CDR3 region has the DNA TGTGCCAGCAGCCAGCTTGACAGGGGTGGCTACACCTTC.

The CDR3 coding sequence is TGTGCCAGCAGTGAAAGGGACAGCGTGAAAACCGGGGAGCTGTTTTTT. Its protein product is CASSERDSVKTGELFF. The gene calls are TRBV2 and TRBJ2-2, with TRBD1 matching over 7 bases. This CDR3 region has 16 residues. Germline V gives CDR1 SNHLY, CDR2 FYNNEI. Losses at the gene ends were 2 bases for V and 5 bases for J; bases not matched to a gene: 8.

The chain recombines TRBV10-1 with TRBJ2-3; tentatively, D is TRBD2 (6 bases). The V and J ends lost 2 bases and 4 bases respectively, with 7 bases between them. Germline V gene data show CDR1 as WNHNN and CDR2 as SYGVQD (reference sequence). The CDR3 contains 13 residues. In DNA form, the CDR3 reads TGCGCCAGCAGTGAGGGCGGGGCAGATACGCAGTATTTT. It encodes CASSEGGADTQYF.

CDR3 region: CASRDWGGMNYEQYF. As DNA, the CDR3 is TGTGCCAGCAGGGACTGGGGGGGGATGAACTACGAGCAGTACTTC. The gene calls are TRBV6-1 and TRBJ2-7; TRBD2 agrees at 7 bases. Germline CDR1 is MNHNS and CDR2 is SASEGT. The ends lost 6 bases at V and 3 bases at J; junction bases unmatched: 11. This CDR3 contains 15 residues.

The gene calls are TRBV2 and TRBJ2-1; the match to TRBD1 covers 9 bases. CDR3 length: 14 residues. V was clipped by 7 bases and J by 7 bases; unmatched bases: 8. CDR1 is SNHLY and CDR2 is FYNNEI in the germline V gene. The CDR3 spells CASKPGQGSNEQFF. CDR3 DNA: TGTGCCAGCAAACCGGGACAGGGAAGTAATGAGCAGTTCTTC. Complete variable domain (other parts from reference TRBV2 and TRBJ2-1): EPEVTQTPSHQVTQMGQEVILRCVPISNHLYFYWYRQILGQKVEFLVSFYNNEISEKSEIFDDQFSVERPDGSNFTLKIRSTKLEDSAMYFCASKPGQGSNEQFFGPGTRLTVL.